This T cell receptor (beta chain) was sequenced in a study of blood T cell repertoires in COVID-19. Data came from immunoSEQ multiplex PCR; TCRdb stores just in-frame clones and leaves some out. This table has about 190,000 clones, roughly 82% appearing once. V lost 5 bases and J lost 7, with 15 bases in between. The V gene's germline CDR1 is SGHDT and CDR2 YYEEEE. The CDR3 is 14 amino acids. The V call is TRBV5-6, the J call TRBJ1-4; D is possibly TRBD1 (5 bases). The specimen was PBMCs or T cells enriched from blood (not recorded which). The clonotype comes from a woman between 55 and 75 years old with acute COVID-19. In nucleotides, the CDR3 is TGTGCCAGCAGTTCCGGGCCAAGGGGTGAAAAACTGTTTTTT. As protein: CASSSGPRGEKLFF.